Sequencing of this T cell receptor (beta chain) was carried out in a study of lung T cells in sarcoidosis with Löfgren's syndrome. By share, this clonotype ranks as medium-sized. The CDR3 has 16 residues. The V gene's germline CDR1 is MNHNS and CDR2 SASEGT. V lost 2 bases and J lost 4, with 17 bases in between. TCRdb reprocessed the reads with MiXCR, giving one entry per CDR3 protein. The sample carries 2,500 to 3,500 distinct CDR3 sequences, 25% to 35% recorded once. This chain connects TRBV6-1 to TRBJ1-2; D perhaps matches TRBD1 (5 bases). The material sequenced was CD4+ T cells from bronchoalveolar lavage. The TCR was taken from a human donor with sarcoidosis (Löfgren's syndrome or another form), or a control subject (not recorded which). This CDR3 reads CASSEHNSQGAYGYTF. CDR3 DNA: TGTGCCAGCAGTGAACATAATTCCCAGGGCGCCTATGGCTACACCTTC.